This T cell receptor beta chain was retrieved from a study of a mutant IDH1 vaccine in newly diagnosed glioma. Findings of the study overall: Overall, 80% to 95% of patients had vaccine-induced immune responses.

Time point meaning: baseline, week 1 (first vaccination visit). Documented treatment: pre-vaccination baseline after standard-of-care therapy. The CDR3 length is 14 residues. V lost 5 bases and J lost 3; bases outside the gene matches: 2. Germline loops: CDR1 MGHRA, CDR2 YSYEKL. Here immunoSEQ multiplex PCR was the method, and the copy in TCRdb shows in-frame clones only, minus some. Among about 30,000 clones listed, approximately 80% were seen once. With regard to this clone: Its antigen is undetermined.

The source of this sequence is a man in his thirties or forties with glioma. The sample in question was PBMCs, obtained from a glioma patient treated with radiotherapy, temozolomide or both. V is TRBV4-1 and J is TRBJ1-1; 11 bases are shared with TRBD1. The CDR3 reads CASSKDRGHTEAFF. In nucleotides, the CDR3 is TGCGCCAGCAGCAAGGACAGGGGGCACACTGAAGCTTTCTTT.